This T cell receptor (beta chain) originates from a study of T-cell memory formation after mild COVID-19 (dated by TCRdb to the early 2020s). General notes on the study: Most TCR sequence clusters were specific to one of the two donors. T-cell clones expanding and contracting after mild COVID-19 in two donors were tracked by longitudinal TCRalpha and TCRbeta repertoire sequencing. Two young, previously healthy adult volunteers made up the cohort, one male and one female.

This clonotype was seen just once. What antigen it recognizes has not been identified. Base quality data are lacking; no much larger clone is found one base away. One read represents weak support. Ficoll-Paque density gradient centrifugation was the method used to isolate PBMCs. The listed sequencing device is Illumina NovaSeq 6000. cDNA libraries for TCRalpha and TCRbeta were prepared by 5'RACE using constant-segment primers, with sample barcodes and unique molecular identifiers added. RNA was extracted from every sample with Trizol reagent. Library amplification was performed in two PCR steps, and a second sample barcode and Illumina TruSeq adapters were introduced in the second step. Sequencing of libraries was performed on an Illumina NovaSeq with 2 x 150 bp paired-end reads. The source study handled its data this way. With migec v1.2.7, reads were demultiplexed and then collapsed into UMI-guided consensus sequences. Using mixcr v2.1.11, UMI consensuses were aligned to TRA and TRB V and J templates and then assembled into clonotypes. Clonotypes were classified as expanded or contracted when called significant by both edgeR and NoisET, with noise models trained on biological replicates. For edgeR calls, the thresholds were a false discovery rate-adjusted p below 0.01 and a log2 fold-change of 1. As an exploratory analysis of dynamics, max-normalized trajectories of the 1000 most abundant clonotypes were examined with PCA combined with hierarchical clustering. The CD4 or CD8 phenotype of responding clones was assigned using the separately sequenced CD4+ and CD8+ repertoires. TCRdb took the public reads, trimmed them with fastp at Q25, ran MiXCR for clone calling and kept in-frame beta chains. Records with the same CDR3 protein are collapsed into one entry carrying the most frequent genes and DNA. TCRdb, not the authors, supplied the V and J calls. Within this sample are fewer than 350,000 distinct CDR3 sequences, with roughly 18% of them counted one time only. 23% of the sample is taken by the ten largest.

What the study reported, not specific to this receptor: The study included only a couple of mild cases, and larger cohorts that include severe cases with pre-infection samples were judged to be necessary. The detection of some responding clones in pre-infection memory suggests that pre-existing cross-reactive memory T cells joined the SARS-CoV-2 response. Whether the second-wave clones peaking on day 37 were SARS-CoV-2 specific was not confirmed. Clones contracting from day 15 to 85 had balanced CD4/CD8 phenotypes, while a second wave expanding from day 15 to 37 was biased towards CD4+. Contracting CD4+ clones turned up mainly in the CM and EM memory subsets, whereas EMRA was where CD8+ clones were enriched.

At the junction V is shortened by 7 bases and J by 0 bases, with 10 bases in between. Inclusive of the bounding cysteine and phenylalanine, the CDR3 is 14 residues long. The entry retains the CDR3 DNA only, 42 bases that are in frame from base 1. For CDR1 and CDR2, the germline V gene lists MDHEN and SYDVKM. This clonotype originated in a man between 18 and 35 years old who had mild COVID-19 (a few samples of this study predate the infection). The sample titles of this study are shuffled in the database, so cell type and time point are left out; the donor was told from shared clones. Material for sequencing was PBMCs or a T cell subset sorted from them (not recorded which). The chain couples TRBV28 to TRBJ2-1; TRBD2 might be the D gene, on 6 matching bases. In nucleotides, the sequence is TGTGCCAGCAAGACTAGACTCTCCTACAATGAGCAGTTCTTC. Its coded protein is CASKTRLSYNEQFF.